The next 20 T cell receptor beta chains were all read from a single sample in a study of blood T cell repertoires in COVID-19. Sequencing was performed with immunoSEQ multiplex PCR; in TCRdb, only in-frame clones are kept and a portion is missing. The table includes approximately 460,000 clones, 85% to 90% detected once. Specimen: peripheral blood. The receptors come from a man in his late teens or twenties with COVID-19, enrolled during active disease.

The chain recombines TRBV24-1 with TRBJ1-2; 11 bases fit TRBD1. The ends lost 3 bases at V and 8 bases at J; junction bases unmatched: 7. This CDR3 contains 15 residues. Looked up from germline, CDR1 is KGHDR and CDR2 is SFDVKD. CDR3: CATSDLGQGVWGYTF. The CDR3 bases are TGTGCCACCAGTGATCTGGGACAGGGGGTATGGGGCTACACCTTC.

The rearrangement uses TRBV15 and TRBJ2-3; D is ambiguous. Germline assignment: CDR1 LNHNV and CDR2 YYDKDF (reference sequence). V was pared by 4 bases and J by 2 bases, with 16 bases between. The CDR3 consists of 16 residues. The CDR3 coding sequence is TGTGCCACCAGCAACCTATTAGACACTCACACAGATACGCAGTATTTT. Amino acid sequence: CATSNLLDTHTDTQYF.

The J gene is TRBJ2-3, the V gene TRBV29-1; 10 bases agree with TRBD1. CDR1 is SQVTM, CDR2 ANQGSEA, per germline. V was pared by 4 bases and J by 7 bases, with 8 bases of the junction left unmatched. There are 14 residues in the CDR3. The CDR3 sequence: CSVGSGTGVHTQYF. CDR3 sequence (DNA): TGCAGCGTTGGATCCGGGACAGGGGTTCATACGCAGTATTTT.

This rearrangement joins TRBV27 to TRBJ1-6; 10 bases match TRBD1. The ends lost 5 bases at V and 6 bases at J; junction bases unmatched: 7. CDR1 and CDR2 (germline): MNHEY, SMNVEV (reference sequence). This CDR3 region has 16 residues. CDR3 sequence reads: CASSDWDRGFNSPLHF. CDR3 sequence (DNA): TGTGCCAGCAGTGACTGGGACAGGGGATTTAATTCACCCCTCCACTTT.

The V and J genes are TRBV11-2 and TRBJ2-2; 7 positions agree with TRBD2. Germline V gene sequence: CDR1 SGHAT, CDR2 FQNNGV. This CDR3 is 15 amino acids long. J gave up 0 bases and V 5 bases, and 3 bases lay outside the gene matches. The DNA for the CDR3 is TGTGCCAGCAGCGGACGGGGGGCGAACACCGGGGAGCTGTTTTTT. Protein: CASSGRGANTGELFF.

This chain links TRBV9 with TRBJ2-1; 10 positions agree with TRBD2. V dropped 0 bases and J dropped 6; count of bases not matched to a gene: 3. Germline V CDR1 and CDR2: SGDLS, YYNGEE. This CDR3 is built from 15 residues. CDR3 loop: CASSVGTSGTNEQFF. The DNA of the CDR3 is TGTGCCAGCAGCGTAGGGACTAGCGGAACCAATGAGCAGTTCTTC.

The gene calls are TRBV2 and TRBJ1-5; D gene ambiguous. The V gene's germline CDR1 is SNHLY and CDR2 FYNNEI. The CDR3 extends over 13 amino acids. V was trimmed by 3 bases and J by 0 bases, leaving 3 bases between them. For the CDR3, the DNA is TGTGCCAGCAGTGACTCTAGCAATCAGCCCCAGCATTTT. It specifies CASSDSSNQPQHF.

The chain is built from TRBV5-4 and TRBJ2-7; tentatively, D is TRBD2 (5 bases). CDR1 is SGHNT and CDR2 is YYREEE in the germline V gene (reference sequence). V was cut by 0 bases and J by 3 bases, with 16 bases left in between. The CDR3 covers 16 residues. The chain's CDR3 is CASSLGRDVGLYEQYF. The DNA of the CDR3 is TGTGCCAGCAGCTTGGGCCGGGATGTAGGCCTCTACGAGCAGTACTTC.

The sample holds one count of this clone. V usage is TRBV4-2 and J usage is TRBJ2-1; 7 nucleotides align to TRBD2. CDR3 size: 15 residues. CDR1 is LGHNA, CDR2 YNFKEQ, per germline. J lost 1 base, V lost 6 bases, and 6 bases had no gene match. As DNA, the CDR3 is TGTGCCAGCAGTTCTGGGCGGGAGTCCTACAATGAGCAGTTCTTC. This encodes CASSSGRESYNEQFF.

The rearrangement uses TRBV28 and TRBJ1-6; TRBD1 might be the D (5 bases). V lost 6 bases and J lost 5, with 8 bases in between. CDR3 size: 13 residues. Germline lookup yields CDR1 MDHEN and CDR2 SYDVKM. CDR3 protein: CASRPGDNSPLHF. The CDR3 DNA sequence: TGTGCCAGCAGGCCGGGGGATAATTCACCCCTCCACTTT.

The gene calls are TRBV15 and TRBJ2-6; possibly TRBD2 for D (6 bases). Germline values: CDR1 LNHNV, CDR2 YYDKDF (reference sequence). V shed 0 bases and J shed 4 bases, with 19 bases lying between them. The CDR3 loop spans 19 amino acids. DNA for the CDR3: TGTGCCACCAGCAGAGACGTCCCGGGACTCGGGTCAGGGGCCAACGTCCTGACTTTC. It specifies CATSRDVPGLGSGANVLTF.

The genes are TRBV5-4 and TRBJ2-2; D gene uncertain. Germline-derived CDR1 and CDR2 are SGHNT and YYREEE (reference sequence). The CDR3 is made up of 13 amino acids. The germline V and J ends were trimmed by 4 bases and 3 bases, with 7 bases remaining between them. The CDR3 nucleotides are TGTGCCAGCAGCCTTGACTACACCGGGGAGCTGTTTTTT. It specifies CASSLDYTGELFF.

A remark on this clone: Other DNA sequences within the sample encode an identical CDR3. The chain recombines TRBV24-1 with TRBJ2-2; TRBD1 agrees at 8 bases. The CDR3 consists of 15 residues. The ends lost 3 bases at V and 5 bases at J; junction bases unmatched: 4. Germline CDR1 reads KGHDR; CDR2 reads SFDVKD. CDR3 in amino acids: CATSDPGQGTGELFF. DNA of the CDR3: TGTGCCACCAGTGATCCTGGACAGGGAACCGGGGAGCTGTTTTTT.

This sequence joins TRBV19 and TRBJ1-2, with D maybe TRBD1 (6 bases). The germline CDR1 and CDR2 sequences are LNHDA and SQIVND (reference sequence). V was trimmed by 10 bases and J by 0 bases, leaving 21 bases between them. The length of the CDR3 is 16 residues. This CDR3 is CATSQHRGGANYGYTF. DNA for the CDR3: TGTGCCACCTCCCAGCACCGAGGGGGGGCTAACTATGGCTACACCTTC.

The chain couples TRBV18 to TRBJ1-1, with D tentatively TRBD1 (5 bases). V was pared by 7 bases and J by 1 base, with 7 bases between. This CDR3 is 12 amino acids long. From germline, CDR1 is KGHSH and CDR2 LQKENI. CDR3 protein: CASLGQNTEAFF. As DNA, the CDR3 is TGTGCCAGCTTAGGACAGAACACTGAAGCTTTCTTT.

This chain links TRBV28 with TRBJ2-4, with 12 bases aligning to TRBD2. V trimming: 6 bases; J trimming: 0 bases; junction bases outside the gene matches: 15. The CDR3 contains 20 residues. CDR1 and CDR2 from the germline V gene are MDHEN and SYDVKM. CDR3 in amino acids: CASSFLGLAGSELAKNIQYF. CDR3 sequence (DNA): TGTGCCAGCAGCTTCTTGGGACTAGCGGGCTCTGAGTTAGCCAAAAACATTCAGTACTTC. Drawing the rest from reference TRBV28 and TRBJ2-4, the complete variable domain is DVKVTQSSRYLVKRTGEKVFLECVQDMDHENMFWYRQDPGLGLRLIYFSYDVKMKEKGDIPEGYSVSREKKERFSLILESASTNQTSMYLCASSFLGLAGSELAKNIQYFGAGTRLSVL.

V is TRBV7-8 and J is TRBJ1-2; possible D gene TRBD1, 5 bases. The V end was cut by 2 bases, the J end by 0 bases, with 10 bases between. The germline V gene encodes CDR1 SGHVS and CDR2 FQNEAQ. CDR3 length equals 15 residues. For the CDR3, the DNA is TGTGCCAGCAGCTTACTGGCAGGGCCTAACTATGGCTACACCTTC. Its translation: CASSLLAGPNYGYTF.

The rearrangement links TRBV5-5 to TRBJ2-2; 7 bases align to TRBD1. The trim removed 0 bases at V and 1 base at J, leaving 0 bases unmatched. The CDR3 length is 15 residues. Germline-derived CDR1 and CDR2 are SGHKS and YYEKEE (reference sequence). CDR3 in DNA: TGTGCCAGCAGCTTGGGACAGGGGAACACCGGGGAGCTGTTTTTT. It yields the protein CASSLGQGNTGELFF.

This clone was observed a handful of times. Sequence at one end of the junction differs from germline and may be a read error. The genes are TRBV6-6 and TRBJ2-1; maybe TRBD1 (5 bases). The CDR3 is made up of 15 amino acids. CDR1 is MNHNY and CDR2 is SVGAGI in the germline V gene (reference sequence). The chain's CDR3 is CASSSPDRLHNEQFF. CDR3 nucleotide sequence: TGTGCCAGCAGTTCACCAGACAGACTGCACAACGAGCAGTTCTTC.

The chain combines TRBV4-2 with TRBJ1-6, with TRBD1 matching 9 bases. The CDR3 spans 15 residues. CDR1 is LGHNA, CDR2 YNFKEQ, per germline. Losses at the gene ends were 0 bases for V and 9 bases for J; bases not matched to a gene: 3. The CDR3 DNA is TGTGCCAGCAGCCAAGAGACAGGGGGGACTTCACCCCTCCACTTT. Protein product: CASSQETGGTSPLHF.